The 20 T cell receptor beta chains in this list originate from one sample, sequenced in a study of T cells in Graves' hyperthyroidism and ophthalmopathy (dated by TCRdb to the late 2010s). The library was prepared using multiplex PCR. The listed sequencing device is Illumina HiSeq 2000. The TCR beta CDR3 regions were amplified from RNA transcripts. The TCR CDR3 was subjected to a first round of RT-PCR using the HTBI primer set and the Qiagen OneStep RT-PCR kit. Clones were called with MiXCR by TCRdb after fastp trimmed the public reads at Q25, and only in-frame beta chains were retained. Every distinct CDR3 protein forms one entry, paired with its most common genes and DNA. The sample table lists about 740,000 distinct CDR3 sequences, 12% to 15% of them with a count of one. Roughly 10% of the sample lies in the top ten. Sequenced sample: blood. The receptor source for this set is a woman aged 18 to 35 with Graves' hyperthyroidism.

This clonotype was recorded many times. The chain uses TRBV3-1 and TRBJ2-7, with 9 bases identical to TRBD2. The CDR3 sequence is 15 residues long. V lost 6 bases and J lost 3; bases outside the gene matches: 9. Germline assignment: CDR1 LGHDT and CDR2 YNNKEL (reference sequence). The DNA for the CDR3 is TGTGCCAGCAGTCGAATTAGCGGGAGCGGCTACGAGCAGTACTTC. Amino acids: CASSRISGSGYEQYF.

This chain uses TRBV6-1 with TRBJ1-1, with 7 nucleotides matching TRBD1. Germline trimming cut 6 bases from V and 1 base from J; bases unmatched to any gene: 5. Per germline, CDR1 MNHNS and CDR2 SASEGT. The CDR3 consists of 14 residues. The CDR3 loop is CASSRTGKNTEAFF. The CDR3 DNA sequence: TGTGCCAGCAGCCGGACAGGAAAGAACACTGAAGCTTTCTTT.

Here the CDR3 reads CATIKARLNEQYF. The CDR3 DNA follows: TGTGCCACCATCAAGGCCAGACTGAACGAGCAGTACTTC. The V and J genes are TRBV24-1 and TRBJ2-7; D remains ambiguous. V was cut by 8 bases and J by 5 bases, with 15 bases left in between. This CDR3 region has 13 residues. CDR1 and CDR2 from the germline V gene are KGHDR and SFDVKD.

The table lists this clonotype with a few counts. The chain links TRBV29-1 to TRBJ1-4; no clear D gene. With 8 bases removed from V and 8 bases from J, the gap between germline ends came to 15 bases. Germline CDR1 reads SQVTM; CDR2 reads ANQGSEA. The length of the CDR3 is 12 residues. The DNA for the CDR3 is TGCAGCCCTGGAGAACAATGGGAAAAACTGTTTTTT. This sequence encodes CSPGEQWEKLFF.

This sequence joins TRBV5-1 and TRBJ2-7; 7 positions match TRBD1. Germline V gene data show CDR1 as SGHRS and CDR2 as YFSETQ. V lost 4 bases to trimming and J lost 3 bases; unmatched junction nucleotides: 7. The CDR3 runs to 14 residues. The CDR3 nucleotides are TGCGCCAGCAGCATATTGTCAGGGGGCTACGAGCAGTACTTC. It specifies CASSILSGGYEQYF.

This clonotype was found many times. The chain uses TRBV6-6 and TRBJ2-7; 10 nucleotides agree with TRBD2. The germline CDR1 and CDR2 sequences are MNHNY and SVGAGI (reference sequence). This CDR3 region has 16 residues. The trim removed 2 bases at V and 4 bases at J, leaving 8 bases unmatched. CDR3 loop: CASSYASSGSRYEQYF. CDR3 DNA: TGTGCCAGCAGTTACGCCTCTAGCGGGAGTCGATACGAGCAGTACTTC.

The gene calls are TRBV9 and TRBJ2-4, with TRBD2 identical over 12 bases. The J segment lost 3 bases and the V segment lost 4 bases, leaving 14 bases of the junction unmatched. The CDR3 is 19 residues long. Germline CDR1 SGDLS, CDR2 YYNGEE. CDR3 DNA sequence: TGTGCCAGCAGCCCAAGCGCCCGCCTAGCGGGAGGGGGCAAAAACATTCAGTACTTC. This codes for CASSPSARLAGGGKNIQYF.

The J gene is TRBJ2-1, the V gene TRBV10-3; 12 bases are a match to TRBD2. The V gene's germline CDR1 is ENHRY and CDR2 SYGVKD. Germline trimming cut 7 bases from V and 9 bases from J; bases unmatched to any gene: 7. The CDR3 has 14 residues. CDR3 sequence: CAIKATSGSREQFF. Written as DNA, the CDR3 is TGTGCCATCAAAGCGACTAGCGGGAGCCGTGAGCAGTTCTTC.

This clonotype was counted at least ten times. This chain uses TRBV30 with TRBJ2-7, with D perhaps assigned TRBD1 or TRBD2 (5 bases each). Trimming shortened V by 1 base and J by 4 bases, and 11 bases separated the two germline ends. CDR1 and CDR2 (germline): GTSNPN, SVGIG (reference sequence). The CDR3 has 13 amino acids. The CDR3 DNA follows: TGTGCCTGGAGTGGGACGGGACCATACGAGCAGTACTTC. It yields the protein CAWSGTGPYEQYF.

This clonotype was recorded many times. The V call is TRBV20-1, the J call TRBJ2-7; no reliable D call. CDR1 and CDR2 (germline): DFQATT, SNEGSKA (reference sequence). This CDR3 spans 8 amino acids. V dropped 6 bases and J dropped 3 bases, with 0 bases sitting between them. CDR3 nucleotide sequence: TGCAGTGCCTACGAGCAGTACTTC. It yields the protein CSAYEQYF.

This clonotype has only one observation. V usage is TRBV19 and J usage is TRBJ1-1; D is undetermined. V dropped 5 bases and J dropped 4 bases, with 17 bases sitting between them. The V gene's germline CDR1 is LNHDA and CDR2 SQIVND (reference sequence). The CDR3 has 15 amino acids. CDR3 loop: CASSLSGGLGTEAFF. The CDR3 bases are TGTGCCAGTAGTCTTTCGGGAGGTTTGGGCACTGAAGCTTTCTTT. Combining the CDR3 with reference TRBV19 and TRBJ1-1 gives the whole variable domain DGGITQSPKYLFRKEGQNVTLSCEQNLNHDAMYWYRQDPGQGLRLIYYSQIVNDFQKGDIAEGYSVSREKKESFPLTVTSAQKNPTAFYLCASSLSGGLGTEAFFGQGTRLTVV.

The CDR3 is CASSETGSTDTQYF. For the CDR3, the DNA is TGTGCCAGCAGTGAAACAGGAAGCACAGATACGCAGTATTTT. This chain links TRBV25-1 with TRBJ2-3, with a weak D call TRBD1 (5 bases). Trimming stripped 2 bases from V and 0 bases from J, with 6 bases between. CDR1 is MGHDK, CDR2 SYGVNS, per germline. The CDR3 length is 14 residues.

The rearrangement uses TRBV28 and TRBJ2-2; 7 nucleotides match TRBD1. The V gene's germline CDR1 is MDHEN and CDR2 SYDVKM. This CDR3 has 15 amino acids. Germline trimming cut 6 bases from V and 3 bases from J; bases unmatched to any gene: 7. CDR3 region: CASRPFTGDTGELFF. In nucleotides, the CDR3 is TGTGCCAGCAGGCCCTTTACAGGGGACACCGGGGAGCTGTTTTTT.

This clonotype was seen ten or more times. The chain employs TRBV5-1 and TRBJ2-1; TRBD2 might be the D (6 bases). The CDR3 is 14 residues long. The germline V gene has CDR1 SGHRS and CDR2 YFSETQ. The germline V and J ends were trimmed by 0 bases and 8 bases, with 12 bases remaining between them. CDR3 sequence (DNA): TGCGCCAGCAGCTTGGCAGGGTGGGAGGATGAGCAGTTCTTC. The encoded protein is CASSLAGWEDEQFF.

This clonotype occurred a few times. The chain employs TRBV11-2 and TRBJ2-3, with D unresolved. V was shortened by 6 bases and J by 0 bases, with 10 bases between the two germline ends. This CDR3 region has 14 residues. Germline CDR1 is SGHAT and CDR2 is FQNNGV. The CDR3 coding sequence is TGTGCCAGCAGTTTTACAGTGAGCACAGATACGCAGTATTTT. Encoded protein: CASSFTVSTDTQYF.

The V gene is TRBV4-2, the J gene TRBJ2-2, with D tentatively TRBD1 or TRBD2 (5 bases each). This CDR3 has 16 amino acids. Between the trimmed V and J ends, which lost 2 bases and 0 bases, there was a span of 10 bases. Germline loops: CDR1 LGHNA, CDR2 YNFKEQ. CDR3 nucleotides: TGTGCCAGCAGCCAAATTACGGGACCGAACACCGGGGAGCTGTTTTTT. Amino acid sequence: CASSQITGPNTGELFF.

This clonotype was picked up many times. The rearrangement joins TRBV18 to TRBJ1-1, with D uncertain. Trimming shortened V by 3 bases and J by 0 bases, and 14 bases separated the two germline ends. This CDR3 has 16 amino acids. Germline lookup yields CDR1 KGHSH and CDR2 LQKENI. The CDR3 loop reads CASSPIGSPVNTEAFF. CDR3 sequence (DNA): TGTGCCAGCTCACCTATAGGGTCCCCCGTGAACACTGAAGCTTTCTTT.

In the case of this clonotype: Given a much more abundant clone one base away, this may be a read error. The gene calls are TRBV12-3 or TRBV12-4 and TRBJ2-1, with 7 nucleotides matching TRBD2. This CDR3 has 14 residues. The V and J ends lost 0 bases and 12 bases, in that order; junction bases with no gene match: 8. The CDR3 region is CASSLASGNTVQFF. As DNA, the CDR3 is TGTGCCAGCAGTTTAGCAAGCGGGAATACTGTGCAGTTCTTC.

J is TRBJ2-6 and V is TRBV5-6; possible D gene TRBD1, 6 bases. Per germline, CDR1 SGHDT and CDR2 YYEEEE. CDR3 length: 17 amino acids. The V end was cut by 5 bases, the J end by 2 bases, with 17 bases between. This chain's CDR3 is CASSGHRNRAGANVLTF. As DNA, the CDR3 is TGTGCCAGCAGTGGTCATAGGAACAGGGCTGGGGCCAACGTCCTGACTTTC.

This clonotype was recorded many times. This chain links TRBV11-2 with TRBJ1-6; D gene unclear. Trimming removed 2 bases from V and 9 bases from J, with 11 bases in between. Germline V gene lookup returns CDR1 SGHAT and CDR2 FQNNGV. This CDR3 comprises 14 residues. The CDR3 loop reads CASSLWGKSSPLHF. As DNA, the CDR3 is TGTGCCAGCAGCTTATGGGGAAAGAGTTCACCCCTCCACTTT.